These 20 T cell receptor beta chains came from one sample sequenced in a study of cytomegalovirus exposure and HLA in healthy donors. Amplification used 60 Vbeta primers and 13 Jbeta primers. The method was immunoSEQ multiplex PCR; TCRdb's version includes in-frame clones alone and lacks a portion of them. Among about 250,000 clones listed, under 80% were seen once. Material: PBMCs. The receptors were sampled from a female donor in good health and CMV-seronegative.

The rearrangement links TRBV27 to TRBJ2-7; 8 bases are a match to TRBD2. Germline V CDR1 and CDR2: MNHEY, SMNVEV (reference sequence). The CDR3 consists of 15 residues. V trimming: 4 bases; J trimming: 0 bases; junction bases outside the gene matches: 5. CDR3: CASSWRGLVSYEQYF. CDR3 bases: TGTGCCAGCAGTTGGCGGGGACTAGTCTCCTACGAGCAGTACTTC.

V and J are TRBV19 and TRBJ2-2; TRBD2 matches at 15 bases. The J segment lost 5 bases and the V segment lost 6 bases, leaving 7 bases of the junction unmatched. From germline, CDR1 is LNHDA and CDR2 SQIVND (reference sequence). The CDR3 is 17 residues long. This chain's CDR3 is CASSRRTSGRGTGELFF. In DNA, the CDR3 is TGTGCCAGTAGCCGCAGGACTAGCGGGAGGGGAACCGGGGAGCTGTTTTTT.

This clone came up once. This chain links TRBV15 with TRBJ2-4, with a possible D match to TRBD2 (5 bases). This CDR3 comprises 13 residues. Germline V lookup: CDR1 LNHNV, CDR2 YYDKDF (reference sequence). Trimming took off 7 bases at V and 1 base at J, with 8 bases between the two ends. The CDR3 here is CATNPGAKNIQYF. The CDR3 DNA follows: TGTGCCACCAACCCGGGGGCCAAAAACATTCAGTACTTC.

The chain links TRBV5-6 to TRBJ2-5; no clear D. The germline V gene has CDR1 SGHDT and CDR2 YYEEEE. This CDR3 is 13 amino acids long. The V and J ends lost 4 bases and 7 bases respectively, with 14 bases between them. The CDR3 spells CASSPGTGGTQYF. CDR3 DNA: TGTGCCAGCAGCCCAGGCACTGGTGGGACCCAGTACTTC. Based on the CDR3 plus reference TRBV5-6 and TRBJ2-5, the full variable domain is DAGVTQSPTHLIKTRGQQVTLRCSPKSGHDTVSWYQQALGQGPQFIFQYYEEEERQRGNFPDRFSGHQFPNYSSELNVNALLLGDSALYLCASSPGTGGTQYFGPGTRLLVL.

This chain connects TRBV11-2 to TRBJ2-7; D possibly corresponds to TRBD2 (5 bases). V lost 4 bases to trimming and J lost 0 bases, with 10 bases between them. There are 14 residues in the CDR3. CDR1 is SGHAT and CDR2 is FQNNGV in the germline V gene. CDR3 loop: CASSSRTSSYEQYF. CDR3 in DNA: TGTGCCAGCAGCTCCCGGACTTCCTCCTACGAGCAGTACTTC. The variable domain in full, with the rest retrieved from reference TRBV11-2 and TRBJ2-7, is EAGVAQSPRYKIIEKRQSVAFWCNPISGHATLYWYQQILGQGPKLLIQFQNNGVVDDSQLPKDRFSAERLKGVDSTLKIQPAKLEDSAVYLCASSSRTSSYEQYFGPGTRLTVT.

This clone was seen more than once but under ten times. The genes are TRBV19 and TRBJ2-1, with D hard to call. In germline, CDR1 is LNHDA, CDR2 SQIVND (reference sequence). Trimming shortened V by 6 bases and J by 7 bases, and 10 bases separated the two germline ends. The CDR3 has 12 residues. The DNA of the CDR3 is TGTGCCAGTAGGCATACAGAAAATGAGCAGTTCTTC. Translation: CASRHTENEQFF.

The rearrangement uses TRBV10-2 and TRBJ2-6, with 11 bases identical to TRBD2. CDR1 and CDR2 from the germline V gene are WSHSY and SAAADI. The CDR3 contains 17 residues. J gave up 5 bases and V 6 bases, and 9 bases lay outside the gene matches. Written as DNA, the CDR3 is TGCGCCAGCAGCCCGACTAGCGGGGCCGTATGGGCCAACGTCCTGACTTTC. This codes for CASSPTSGAVWANVLTF.

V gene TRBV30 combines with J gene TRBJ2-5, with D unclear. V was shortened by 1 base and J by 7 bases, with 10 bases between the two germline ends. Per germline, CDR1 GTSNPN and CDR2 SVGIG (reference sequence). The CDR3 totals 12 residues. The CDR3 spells CAWSGAPMTQYF. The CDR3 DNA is TGTGCCTGGAGTGGGGCTCCTATGACCCAGTACTTC.

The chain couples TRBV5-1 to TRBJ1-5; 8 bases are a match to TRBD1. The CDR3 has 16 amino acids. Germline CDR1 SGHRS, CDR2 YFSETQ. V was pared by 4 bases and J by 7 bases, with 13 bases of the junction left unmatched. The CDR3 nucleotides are TGCGCCAGCAGCCCAGGGGGCGCGGGAAGTAGCCAGCCCCAGCATTTT. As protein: CASSPGGAGSSQPQHF.

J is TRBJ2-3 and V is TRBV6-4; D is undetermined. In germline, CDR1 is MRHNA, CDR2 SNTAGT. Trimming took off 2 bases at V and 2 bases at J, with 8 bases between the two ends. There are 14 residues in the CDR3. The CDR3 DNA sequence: TGTGCCAGCAGTGACCTGGCTGACACAGATACGCAGTATTTT. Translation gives CASSDLADTDTQYF.

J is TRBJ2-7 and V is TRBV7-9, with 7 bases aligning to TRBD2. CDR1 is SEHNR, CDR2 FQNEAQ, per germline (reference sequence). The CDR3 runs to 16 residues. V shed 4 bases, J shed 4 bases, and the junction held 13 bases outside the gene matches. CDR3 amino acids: CASSSKVGGSSYEQYF. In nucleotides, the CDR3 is TGTGCCAGCAGCTCAAAGGTTGGCGGGAGCTCGTACGAGCAGTACTTC.

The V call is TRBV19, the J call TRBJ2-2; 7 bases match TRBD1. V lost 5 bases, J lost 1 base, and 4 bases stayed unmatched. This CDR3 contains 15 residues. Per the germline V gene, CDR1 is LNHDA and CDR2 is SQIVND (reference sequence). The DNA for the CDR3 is TGTGCCAGTAGTGCTAGGACAGGGAACACCGGGGAGCTGTTTTTT. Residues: CASSARTGNTGELFF.

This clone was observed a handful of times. The CDR3 DNA follows: TGTGCCAGCAGCTTATTAGGCACAGATACGCAGTATTTT. Amino acid sequence: CASSLLGTDTQYF. V is TRBV7-2 and J is TRBJ2-3; no definite D call. The germline V gene has CDR1 SGHTA and CDR2 FQGNSA. V was cut by 2 bases and J by 1 base, with 4 bases left in between. The CDR3 spans 13 residues.

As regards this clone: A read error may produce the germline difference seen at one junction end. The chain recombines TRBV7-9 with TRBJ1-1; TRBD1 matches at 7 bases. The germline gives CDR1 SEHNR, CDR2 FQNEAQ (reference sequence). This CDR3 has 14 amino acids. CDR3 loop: CSSSKGARGTEAFF. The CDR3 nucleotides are TGTTCCAGCAGCAAGGGGGCGCGGGGCACTGAAGCTTTCTTT. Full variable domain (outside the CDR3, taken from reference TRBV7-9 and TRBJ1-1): DTGVSQNPRHKITKRGQNVTFRCDPISEHNRLYWYRQTLGQGPEFLTYFQNEAQLEKSRLLSDRFSAERPKGSFSTLEIQRTEQGDSAMYLCSSSKGARGTEAFFGQGTRLTVV.

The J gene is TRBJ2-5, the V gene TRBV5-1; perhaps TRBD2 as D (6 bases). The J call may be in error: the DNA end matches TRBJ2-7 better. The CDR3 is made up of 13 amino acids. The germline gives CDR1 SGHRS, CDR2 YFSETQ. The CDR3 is CASSRGLQGEQYF. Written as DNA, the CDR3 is TGCGCCAGCAGCCGGGGACTGCAGGGCGAGCAGTACTTC.

The CDR3: CASSLEIAAKHEQFF. The CDR3, as DNA: TGCGCCAGCAGCTTGGAAATAGCGGCAAAGCATGAGCAGTTCTTC. V is TRBV5-1 and J is TRBJ2-1, with D perhaps TRBD2 (6 bases). The CDR3 covers 15 residues. Germline CDR1 reads SGHRS; CDR2 reads YFSETQ. V shed 0 bases and J shed 8 bases, with 15 bases lying between them. The variable domain in full, completed from reference TRBV5-1 and TRBJ2-1, reads KAGVTQTPRYLIKTRGQQVTLSCSPISGHRSVSWYQQTPGQGLQFLFEYFSETQRNKGNFPGRFSGRQFSNSRSEMNVSTLELGDSALYLCASSLEIAAKHEQFFGPGTRLTVL.

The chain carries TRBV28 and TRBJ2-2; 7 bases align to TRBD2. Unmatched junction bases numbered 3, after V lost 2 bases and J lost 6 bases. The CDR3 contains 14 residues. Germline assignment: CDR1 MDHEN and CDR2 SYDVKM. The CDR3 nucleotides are TGTGCCAGCAGTTTAGTAGCGGGCGCCGGGGAGCTGTTTTTT. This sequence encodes CASSLVAGAGELFF.

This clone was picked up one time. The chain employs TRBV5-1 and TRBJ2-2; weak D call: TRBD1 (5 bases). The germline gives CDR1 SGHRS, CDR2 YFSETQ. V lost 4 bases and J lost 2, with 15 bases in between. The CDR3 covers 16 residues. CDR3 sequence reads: CASSPPGQGNTGELFF. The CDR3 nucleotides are TGCGCCAGCAGCCCCCCCGGCCAGGGAAACACCGGGGAGCTGTTTTTT.

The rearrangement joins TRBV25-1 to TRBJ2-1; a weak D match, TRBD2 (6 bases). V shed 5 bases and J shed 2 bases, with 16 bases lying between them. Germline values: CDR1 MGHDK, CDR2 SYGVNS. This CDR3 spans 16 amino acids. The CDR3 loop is CASSTLRGGAYNEQFF. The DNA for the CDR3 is TGTGCCAGCAGTACACTACGAGGAGGGGCCTACAATGAGCAGTTCTTC.

CDR3 loop: CASSRRPGQVSDTQYF. CDR3 sequence (DNA): TGTGCCAGTAGTAGGAGGCCGGGTCAAGTTTCGGATACGCAGTATTTT. V usage is TRBV19 and J usage is TRBJ2-3; TRBD2 might be the D (5 bases). Germline loops: CDR1 LNHDA, CDR2 SQIVND (reference sequence). The CDR3 is made up of 16 amino acids. V was clipped by 4 bases and J by 6 bases, with 20 bases between them. Full variable domain (rest looked up from reference TRBV19 and TRBJ2-3): DGGITQSPKYLFRKEGQNVTLSCEQNLNHDAMYWYRQDPGQGLRLIYYSQIVNDFQKGDIAEGYSVSREKKESFPLTVTSAQKNPTAFYLCASSRRPGQVSDTQYFGPGTRLTVL.